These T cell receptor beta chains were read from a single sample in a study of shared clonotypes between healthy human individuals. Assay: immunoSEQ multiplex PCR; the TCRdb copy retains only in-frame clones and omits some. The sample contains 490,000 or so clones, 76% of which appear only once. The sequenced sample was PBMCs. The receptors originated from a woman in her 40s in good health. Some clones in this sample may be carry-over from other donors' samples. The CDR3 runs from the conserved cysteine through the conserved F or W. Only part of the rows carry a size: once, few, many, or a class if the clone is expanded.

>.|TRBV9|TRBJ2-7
CASSAQGTGSLHEQYF
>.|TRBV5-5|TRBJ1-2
CASSYASGLYNYGYTF
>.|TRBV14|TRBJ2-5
CASGGQETQYF
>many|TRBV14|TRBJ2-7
CASSQVGRTGRSYEQYF
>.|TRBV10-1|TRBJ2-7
CASSERQGTYEQYF
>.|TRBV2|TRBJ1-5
CASGETGMDQPQHF
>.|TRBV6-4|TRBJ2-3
CASSRGAFTDTQYF
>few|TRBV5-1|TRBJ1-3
CASSPRGSGNTIYF
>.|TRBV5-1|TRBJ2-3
CASSESTTSTDTQYF
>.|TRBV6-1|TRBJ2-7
CASSESFQVSYEQYF
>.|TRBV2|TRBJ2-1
CASCTTGSSYNEQFF
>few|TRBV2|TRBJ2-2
CASSERQGPGVTGELFF
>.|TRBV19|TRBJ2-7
CASRPGTGTYEQYF
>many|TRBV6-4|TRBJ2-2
CASSDRENGELFF
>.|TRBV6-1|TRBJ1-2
CASSESGRGGYTF
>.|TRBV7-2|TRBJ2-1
CASSAVTSGAHNEQFF
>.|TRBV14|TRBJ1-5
CASSLGQPQHF
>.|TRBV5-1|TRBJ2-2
CASSSEAGAGELFF
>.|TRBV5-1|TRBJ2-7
CASSLSGRLNEQYF
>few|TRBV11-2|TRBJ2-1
CASSLFSSYNEQFF
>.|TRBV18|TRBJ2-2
CASSPQGAAYTGELFF
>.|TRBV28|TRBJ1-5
CASSVMGQTNQPQHF
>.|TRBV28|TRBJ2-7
CASSSGLAGGPIYEQYF
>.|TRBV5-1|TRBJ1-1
CASSLASTVGTEAFF
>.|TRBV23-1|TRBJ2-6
CASRTPRGPGANVLTF
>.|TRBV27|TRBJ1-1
CASSPRGENTEAFF